The clone carrying this TCR beta chain occurred a few times. Its antigen is not known. The entire patient cohort was treatment-naive prior to thyroid surgery. Per the original data handling: The study's classifier, a distant-metastasis tool for papillary thyroid cancer, was built using CDR3 differences across clinicopathological groups. TCRdb re-analyzed the PCR reads using MiXCR. Here the V and J calls rest on TCRdb's processing, not on the authors' analysis. The sample consists of 9,500 or so clones, 32% of them appearing once. This sample is drawn from a study of metastatic and nonmetastatic thyroid tumors. Background on the study: A comparison of repertoires was made across blood and tumor or nodule tissue from malignant and benign thyroid patients.

V lost 8 bases to trimming and J lost 0 bases, with 15 bases between them. The CDR3 is made up of 15 amino acids. Per germline, CDR1 ENHRY and CDR2 SYGVKD. General study results and limits: When malignant thyroid tumors were compared with benign nodules, TCR beta diversity was reportedly significantly higher in the malignant tumors. This held in both blood and tumor samples.

The sequencing input was tumor tissue. The sequence was obtained from a female donor with papillary thyroid cancer or a benign thyroid nodule (not recorded which). Some clones in this sample may be carry-over from other donors' samples. The chain employs TRBV10-3 and TRBJ2-3; D might be TRBD1 (5 bases). CDR3 sequence: CAISGPGLSTDTQYF. In nucleotides, the CDR3 is TGTGCCATCTCAGGGCCGGGCTTGAGCACAGATACGCAGTATTTT.